This T cell receptor (beta chain) was captured in a study of T cell responses to AZD1222 COVID-19 vaccine. This clone was picked up one time. This CDR3 spans 15 amino acids. Trimming at V came to 2 bases and at J to 4 bases, leaving 5 bases not matched to a gene. The germline gives CDR1 MDHEN, CDR2 SYDVKM. The table came from immunoSEQ multiplex PCR; TCRdb's copy has only in-frame clones and leaves some out. The repertoire holds about 120,000 clones, with about 89% as singletons. This clonotype was obtained from an adult who received the AZD1222 COVID-19 vaccine. The chain recombines TRBV28 with TRBJ2-5; 9 nucleotides agree with TRBD2. The source was peripheral blood, collected 28 days after the second AZD1222 dose. CDR3 in amino acids: CASSLLAGLGETQYF. For the CDR3, the DNA is TGTGCCAGCAGTTTACTAGCGGGACTGGGAGAGACCCAGTACTTC.